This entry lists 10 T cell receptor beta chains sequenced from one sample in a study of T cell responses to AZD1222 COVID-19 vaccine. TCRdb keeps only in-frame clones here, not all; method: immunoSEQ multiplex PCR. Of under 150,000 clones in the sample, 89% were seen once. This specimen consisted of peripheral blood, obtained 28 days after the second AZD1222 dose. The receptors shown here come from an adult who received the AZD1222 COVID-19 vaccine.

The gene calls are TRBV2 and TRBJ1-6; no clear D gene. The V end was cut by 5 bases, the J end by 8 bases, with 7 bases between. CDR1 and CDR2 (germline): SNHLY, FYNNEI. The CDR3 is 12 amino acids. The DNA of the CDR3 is TGTGCCAGCAGTTGGGAGCATTCACCCCTCCACTTT. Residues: CASSWEHSPLHF.

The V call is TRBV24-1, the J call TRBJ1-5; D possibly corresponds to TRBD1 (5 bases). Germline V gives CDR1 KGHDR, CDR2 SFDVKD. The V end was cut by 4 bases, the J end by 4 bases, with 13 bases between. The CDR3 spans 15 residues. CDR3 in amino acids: CATSDSGTGNQPQHF. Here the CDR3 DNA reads TGTGCCACCAGTGACTCCGGGACGGGAAATCAGCCCCAGCATTTT.

The CDR3 coding sequence is TGTGCCACCAGCAGAGACTCGACAGCCTCCTACGAGCAGTACTTC. Its translation is CATSRDSTASYEQYF. The chain recombines TRBV15 with TRBJ2-7, with D perhaps TRBD1 (5 bases). The CDR3 is 15 amino acids. V was shortened by 0 bases and J by 0 bases, with 9 bases between the two germline ends. CDR1 LNHNV and CDR2 YYDKDF come from the germline V gene (reference sequence).

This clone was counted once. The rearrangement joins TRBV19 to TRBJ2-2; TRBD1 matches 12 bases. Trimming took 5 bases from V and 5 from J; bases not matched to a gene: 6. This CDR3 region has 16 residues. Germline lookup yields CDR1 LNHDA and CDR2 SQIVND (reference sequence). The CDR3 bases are TGTGCCAGTAGTCACCGGGACAGGGGGCCAACCGGGGAGCTGTTTTTT. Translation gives CASSHRDRGPTGELFF.

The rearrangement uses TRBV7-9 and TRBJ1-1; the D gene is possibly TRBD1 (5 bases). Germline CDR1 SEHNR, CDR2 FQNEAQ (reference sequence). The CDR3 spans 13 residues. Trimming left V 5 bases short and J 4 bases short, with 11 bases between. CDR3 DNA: TGTGCCAGCAGCCAGACAGAGACCACTGAAGCTTTCTTT. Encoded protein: CASSQTETTEAFF.

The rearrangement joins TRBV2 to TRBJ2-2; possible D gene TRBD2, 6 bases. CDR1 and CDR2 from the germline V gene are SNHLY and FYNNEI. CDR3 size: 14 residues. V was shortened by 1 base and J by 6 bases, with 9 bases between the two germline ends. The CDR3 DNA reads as TGTGCCAGCAGTGAAGGGGACTCCCCCGGGGAGCTGTTTTTT. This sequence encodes CASSEGDSPGELFF.

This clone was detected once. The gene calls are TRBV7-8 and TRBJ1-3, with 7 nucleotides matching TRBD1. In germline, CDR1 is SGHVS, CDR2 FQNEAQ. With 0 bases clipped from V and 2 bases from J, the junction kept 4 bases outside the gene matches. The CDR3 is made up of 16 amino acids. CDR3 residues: CASSLAGDSTGNTIYF. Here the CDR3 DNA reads TGTGCCAGCAGCTTAGCGGGGGACAGTACTGGAAACACCATATATTTT. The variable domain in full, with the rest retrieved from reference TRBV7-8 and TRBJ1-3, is GAGVSQSPRYKVAKRGQDVALRCDPISGHVSLFWYQQALGQGPEFLTYFQNEAQLDKSGLPSDRFFAERPEGSVSTLKIQRTQQEDSAVYLCASSLAGDSTGNTIYFGEGSWLTVV.

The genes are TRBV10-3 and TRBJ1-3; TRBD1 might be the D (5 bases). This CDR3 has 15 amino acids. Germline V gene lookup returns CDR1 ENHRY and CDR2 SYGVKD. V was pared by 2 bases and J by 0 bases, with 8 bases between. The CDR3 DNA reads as TGTGCCATCAGTGAGGGGGGTTTCTCTGGAAACACCATATATTTT. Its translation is CAISEGGFSGNTIYF.

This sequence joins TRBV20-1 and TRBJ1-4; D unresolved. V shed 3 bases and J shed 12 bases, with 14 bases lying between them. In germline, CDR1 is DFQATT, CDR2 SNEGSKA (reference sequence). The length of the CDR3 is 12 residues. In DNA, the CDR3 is TGCAGTGCTAGTCTTTCAGCCGGGCAACTGTTTTTT. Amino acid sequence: CSASLSAGQLFF.

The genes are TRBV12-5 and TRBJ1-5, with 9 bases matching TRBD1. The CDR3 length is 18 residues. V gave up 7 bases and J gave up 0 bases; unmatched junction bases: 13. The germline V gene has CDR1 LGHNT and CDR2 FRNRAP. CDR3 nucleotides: TGTGCTAGTGCCTATGGTACGGGACAGGGATTTAGCAATCAGCCCCAGCATTTT. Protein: CASAYGTGQGFSNQPQHF.